This is a list of T cell receptor beta chains from one sample in a study of cytomegalovirus exposure and HLA in healthy donors. Generated by immunoSEQ multiplex PCR, the TCRdb table keeps only in-frame clones and is missing some. The sample carries 60,000 to 65,000 clones, 80% to 90% recorded once. The sample taken for sequencing was PBMCs. These receptors came from a man between 18 and 35 years old in good health and CMV-seronegative. Both conserved end residues are part of each CDR3. The D gene is left open where the match is weak. A clone size is listed for some rows: how often the clone was seen (once, few, many), or a class if it is expanded.

TRBJ1-3	TRBV4-1	.	TRBD1	CASSQVLQGVENTIYF	TGCGCCAGCAGCCAAGTCCTACAGGGGGTAGAAAACACCATATATTTT
TRBJ2-1	TRBV19	.	TRBD2	CASSAESSGAPFF	TGTGCCAGTAGTGCCGAGTCTAGCGGGGCCCCCTTCTTC
TRBJ1-1	TRBV6-1	.	.	CASILGPLGAAFF	TGTGCCAGCATCCTCGGACCTCTGGGGGCAGCTTTCTTT
TRBJ2-7	TRBV9	once	.	CASSVGGSSGGEQYF	TGTGCCAGCAGCGTAGGTGGGTCCTCCGGCGGCGAGCAGTACTTC
TRBJ2-3	TRBV5-4	.	.	CASSTLDHTDTQYF	TGTGCCAGTTCAACCCTAGATCACACAGATACGCAGTATTTT
TRBJ2-5	TRBV18	.	.	CASSPDSLQETQYF	TGTGCCAGCTCACCAGACAGCCTCCAAGAGACCCAGTACTTC
TRBJ2-5	TRBV4-1	.	.	CASSQESGVGNF	TGCGCCAGCAGCCAAGAATCGGGGGTAGGTAACTTC
TRBJ1-3	TRBV6-5	once	.	CASSYRGSGNTIYF	TGTGCCAGCAGTTATAGGGGCTCTGGAAACACCATATATTTT
TRBJ1-1	TRBV9	.	TRBD1	CASSPKGAEVAEAFF	TGTGCCAGCAGCCCCAAGGGGGCTGAGGTGGCTGAAGCTTTCTTT
TRBJ2-3	TRBV9	.	.	CASSVLGDTQYF	TGTGCCAGCAGCGTACTAGGAGATACGCAGTATTTT
TRBJ2-1	TRBV13	.	.	CASSSGNRYNEQFF	TGTGCCAGCAGCTCCGGGAACCGATACAATGAGCAGTTCTTC
TRBJ2-7	TRBV28	.	TRBD2	CASSLGGVLYEQYF	TGTGCCAGCAGTTTAGGGGGGGTCCTCTACGAGCAGTACTTC
TRBJ2-7	TRBV5-1	.	TRBD1	CASSQGQAPYEQYF	TGCGCCAGCAGCCAAGGACAGGCTCCCTACGAGCAGTACTTC
TRBJ1-3	TRBV5-1	once	TRBD1	CASSLTGGGNTIYF	TGCGCCAGCAGCTTAACAGGGGGTGGAAACACCATATATTTT
TRBJ2-1	TRBV5-8	.	TRBD1	CASSAQGSEQFF	TGTGCCAGCAGCGCACAGGGGAGTGAGCAGTTCTTC
TRBJ2-7	TRBV11-2	.	.	CASSSGQRNEQYF	TGTGCCAGCAGCTCCGGACAAAGAAACGAGCAGTACTTC
TRBJ2-5	TRBV5-6	.	.	CASSLGLGRGETQYF	TGTGCCAGCAGCTTGGGTTTGGGGCGGGGAGAGACCCAGTACTTC
TRBJ1-2	TRBV4-1	.	TRBD1	CASSQPTGGFYGYTF	TGCGCCAGCAGCCAGCCGACAGGGGGTTTCTATGGCTACACCTTC
TRBJ2-3	TRBV20-1	.	TRBD2	CSSGGADTQYF	TGCAGTAGCGGGGGGGCTGATACGCAGTATTTT
TRBJ1-2	TRBV10-3	.	.	CAISAPVEREGNYGYTF	TGTGCCATCAGTGCCCCCGTCGAGAGGGAAGGGAACTATGGCTACACCTTC
TRBJ1-3	TRBV7-3	.	.	CASSFAGENGNTIYF	TGTGCCAGCAGCTTTGCAGGGGAAAATGGAAACACCATATATTTT
TRBJ2-2	TRBV15	.	.	CATSRDLSTGELFF	TGTGCCACCAGCAGAGATCTAAGCACCGGGGAGCTGTTTTTT
TRBJ1-6	TRBV11-2	once	.	CASSLGQNNSPLHF	TGTGCCAGCAGCTTAGGACAGAATAATTCACCCCTCCACTTT
TRBJ2-1	TRBV4-2	.	TRBD2	CASSQGGAGGYNEQFF	TGTGCCAGCAGCCAAGGGGGAGCGGGGGGATACAATGAGCAGTTCTTC
TRBJ2-3	TRBV27	.	TRBD1	CASSEDRGTDTQYF	TGTGCCAGCAGTGAAGACAGGGGGACAGATACGCAGTATTTT
TRBJ2-7	TRBV2	.	TRBD2	CASSLSGAGSSYEQYF	TGTGCCAGCAGTCTCAGCGGGGCAGGGAGCTCCTACGAGCAGTACTTC
TRBJ2-7	TRBV6-1	.	.	CASSEGRTVISYEQYF	TGTGCCAGCAGTGAAGGCAGGACAGTGATATCCTACGAGCAGTACTTC
TRBJ1-1	TRBV21-1	.	.	CAMGGGQGEAFF	TGTGCCATGGGAGGGGGACAGGGTGAAGCTTTCTTT
TRBJ2-7	TRBV6-5	.	TRBD2	CASGRLASYEQYF	TGTGCCAGCGGAAGACTAGCGTCTTACGAGCAGTACTTC
TRBJ2-5	TRBV4-1	.	.	CASSHYDSQETQYF	TGCGCCAGCAGCCATTATGACTCACAAGAGACCCAGTACTTC
TRBJ1-2	TRBV5-6	.	.	CASSLVAGTSNYGYTF	TGTGCCAGCAGCTTAGTCGCGGGGACTTCTAACTATGGCTACACCTTC
TRBJ2-1	TRBV2	.	TRBD2	CAARGISYNEQFF	TGTGCTGCGCGGGGGATCTCCTACAATGAGCAGTTCTTC
TRBJ2-1	TRBV29-1	.	TRBD1	CSVDTTGTASEQFF	TGCAGCGTTGACACTACCGGGACAGCCAGTGAGCAGTTCTTC